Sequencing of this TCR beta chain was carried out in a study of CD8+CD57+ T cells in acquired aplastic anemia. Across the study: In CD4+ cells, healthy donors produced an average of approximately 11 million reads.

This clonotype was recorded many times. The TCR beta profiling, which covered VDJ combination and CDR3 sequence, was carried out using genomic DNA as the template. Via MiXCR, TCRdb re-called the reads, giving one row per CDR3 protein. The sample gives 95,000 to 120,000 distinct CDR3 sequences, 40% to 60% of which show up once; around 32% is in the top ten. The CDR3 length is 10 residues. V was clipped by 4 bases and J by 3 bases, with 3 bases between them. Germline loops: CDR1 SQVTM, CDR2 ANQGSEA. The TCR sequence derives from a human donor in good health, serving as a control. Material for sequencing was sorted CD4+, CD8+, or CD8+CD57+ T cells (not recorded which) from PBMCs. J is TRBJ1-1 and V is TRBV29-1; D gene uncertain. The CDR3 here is CSVGDTEAFF. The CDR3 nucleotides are TGCAGCGTTGGGGACACTGAAGCTTTCTTT.